The sequence of this T cell receptor beta chain was determined in a study of T-cell memory formation after mild COVID-19. Study-wide points: CD4/CD8 balance characterized clones contracting day 15 to 85, and CD4+ skew characterized later expanders.

This clonotype came up a few times. What it binds is not known. Trimming shortened V by 6 bases and J by 9 bases, and 9 bases separated the two germline ends. The CDR3 runs 11 residues. One entry per CDR3 protein results from TCRdb running MiXCR on the 5' RACE reads. The sample holds about 200,000 distinct CDR3 sequences, about 16% seen once. The clonotype was recovered from an adult woman who had mild COVID-19 (a few samples of this study predate the infection). Cell type and time point are not known. The chain carries TRBV12-3 or TRBV12-4 and TRBJ1-5, with D possibly matching TRBD1 (6 bases). The sequenced sample was PBMCs or a T cell subset sorted from them (not recorded which). CDR3 in DNA: TGTGCCAGCAGAGAAGGGGGGCCCCAGCATTTT. This sequence encodes CASREGGPQHF.